This passage covers 25 T cell receptor beta chains from one sample sequenced in a study of Tregs in tolerant kidney transplant recipients (dated by TCRdb to between 2018 and 2021). Library construction relied on the immunoSEQ multiplex PCR assay. TCRdb took this table from immuneACCESS and kept in-frame rearrangements with V and J called. Such tables lack part of the clones; where checked against another copy, unresolved V genes explain under half of the gap, and the rest is unexplained. This sample is represented by approximately 41,000 clones; roughly 95% of them were singletons. The ten largest make up 0.3% to 0.45% of the sample. Their specific antigens are unknown. The specimen was Tregs from blood cultured with allogeneic cells. All receptors come from a human donor in good health.

The CDR3 here is CASSSAGGSSYEQYF. CDR3 nucleotides: TGCGCCAGCAGCTCCGCCGGGGGGAGCTCCTACGAGCAGTACTTC. The V call is TRBV5-1, the J call TRBJ2-7; TRBD2 agrees at 7 bases. The CDR3 spans 15 residues. V was clipped by 3 bases and J by 0 bases; unmatched bases: 6. Germline CDR1 and CDR2: SGHRS and YFSETQ.

This chain joins TRBV2 and TRBJ1-5, with 7 bases fitting TRBD1. J was trimmed by 6 bases and V by 5 bases; bases with no gene match: 7. Germline CDR1 reads SNHLY; CDR2 reads FYNNEI. The CDR3 has 14 amino acids. The CDR3 bases are TGTGCCAGCAGTACTAACAGGGGCGGTCAGCCCCAGCATTTT. It translates to CASSTNRGGQPQHF. Drawing the rest from reference TRBV2 and TRBJ1-5, the complete variable domain is EPEVTQTPSHQVTQMGQEVILRCVPISNHLYFYWYRQILGQKVEFLVSFYNNEISEKSEIFDDQFSVERPDGSNFTLKIRSTKLEDSAMYFCASSTNRGGQPQHFGDGTRLSIL.

The V and J genes are TRBV7-9 and TRBJ2-3; 8 bases fit TRBD2. Trimming removed 2 bases from V and 1 base from J; junction bases left unmatched: 2. Looked up from germline, CDR1 is SEHNR and CDR2 is FQNEAQ (reference sequence). This CDR3 region has 15 residues. The CDR3 region has the DNA TGTGCCAGCAGCTTATCAGCGGGGGGCACAGATACGCAGTATTTT. Encoded protein: CASSLSAGGTDTQYF. Full variable domain (missing parts from reference TRBV7-9 and TRBJ2-3): DTGVSQNPRHKITKRGQNVTFRCDPISEHNRLYWYRQTLGQGPEFLTYFQNEAQLEKSRLLSDRFSAERPKGSFSTLEIQRTEQGDSAMYLCASSLSAGGTDTQYFGPGTRLTVL.

The V and J genes are TRBV30 and TRBJ2-1; TRBD2 agrees at 7 bases. The V and J ends lost 2 bases and 7 bases, in that order; junction bases with no gene match: 11. The CDR3 is 15 amino acids. The germline CDR1 and CDR2 sequences are GTSNPN and SVGIG (reference sequence). The CDR3 loop reads CAWSRPGLRRNEQFF. In DNA, the CDR3 is TGTGCCTGGAGTAGACCGGGACTACGTCGGAATGAGCAGTTCTTC.

The chain joins TRBV4-1 to TRBJ1-2, with D possibly matching TRBD1 (5 bases). Between the trimmed V and J ends, which lost 1 base and 1 base, there was a span of 7 bases. The V gene's germline CDR1 is MGHRA and CDR2 YSYEKL. The CDR3 sequence is 14 residues long. CDR3 sequence: CASSQGRVNYGYTF. In DNA, the CDR3 is TGCGCCAGCAGCCAAGGCAGGGTTAACTATGGCTACACCTTC.

This clone was seen just once. The rearrangement uses TRBV7-3 and TRBJ1-1; D gene unclear. V was pared by 5 bases and J by 0 bases, with 19 bases between. The V gene's germline CDR1 is SGHTA and CDR2 FQGTGA. The CDR3 loop spans 17 amino acids. The CDR3 spells CASSVNRGLNMNTEAFF. In nucleotides, the CDR3 is TGTGCCAGCAGCGTAAACCGAGGGCTTAACATGAACACTGAAGCTTTCTTT.

The gene calls are TRBV6-1 and TRBJ1-3; D is unresolved. This CDR3 is 13 amino acids long. Germline assignment: CDR1 MNHNS and CDR2 SASEGT. The V and J ends lost 6 bases and 3 bases respectively, with 9 bases between them. The CDR3 DNA follows: TGTGCCAGCAGCCTGACAAGTGGAAACACCATATATTTT. Translated, it gives CASSLTSGNTIYF.

The chain employs TRBV11-2 and TRBJ1-2; D remains ambiguous. Trimming took 0 bases from V and 5 from J, leaving 13 bases between them. CDR3 length: 15 amino acids. Germline assignment: CDR1 SGHAT and CDR2 FQNNGV. CDR3 bases: TGTGCCAGCAGCTTAGATCCCACGGCCTTATATGGCTACACCTTC. It is translated as CASSLDPTALYGYTF. Based on the CDR3 plus reference TRBV11-2 and TRBJ1-2, the full variable domain is EAGVAQSPRYKIIEKRQSVAFWCNPISGHATLYWYQQILGQGPKLLIQFQNNGVVDDSQLPKDRFSAERLKGVDSTLKIQPAKLEDSAVYLCASSLDPTALYGYTFGSGTRLTVV.

This clone was detected only a few times. J is TRBJ1-1 and V is TRBV25-1; TRBD1 is a possible D gene (6 bases). V was trimmed by 3 bases and J by 7 bases, leaving 12 bases between them. From germline, CDR1 is MGHDK and CDR2 SYGVNS. The CDR3 covers 13 residues. CDR3 loop: CASSDLDSHEAFF. The CDR3, as DNA: TGTGCCAGCAGTGACCTGGACAGCCATGAAGCTTTCTTT.

V and J are TRBV27 and TRBJ2-7; D is possibly TRBD1 (6 bases). The CDR3 contains 15 residues. V was shortened by 1 base and J by 3 bases, with 13 bases between the two germline ends. Germline lookup yields CDR1 MNHEY and CDR2 SMNVEV (reference sequence). The CDR3 coding sequence is TGTGCCAGCAGTTTATTGGCAGGGGCTAACTACGAGCAGTACTTC. Its translation is CASSLLAGANYEQYF.

The CDR3 loop is CASSFEDRYEQYF. The CDR3 nucleotides are TGCGCCAGCAGCTTCGAGGACAGATACGAGCAGTACTTC. This sequence joins TRBV5-1 and TRBJ2-7; maybe TRBD1 (6 bases). This CDR3 comprises 13 residues. Germline CDR1 and CDR2: SGHRS and YFSETQ. V dropped 2 bases and J dropped 4 bases, with 10 bases sitting between them.

This sequence joins TRBV5-1 and TRBJ1-1; the D gene is possibly TRBD1 (6 bases). This CDR3 is 14 amino acids long. The V and J ends lost 2 bases and 4 bases respectively, with 12 bases between them. Germline V CDR1 and CDR2: SGHRS, YFSETQ. CDR3 nucleotide sequence: TGCGCCAGCAGCTTAACAGGGTACGGCACTGAAGCTTTCTTT. It specifies CASSLTGYGTEAFF.

This sequence joins TRBV10-2 and TRBJ2-2, with unresolved D. The CDR3 contains 14 residues. Trimming stripped 4 bases from V and 0 bases from J, with 6 bases between. The germline V gene has CDR1 WSHSY and CDR2 SAAADI. The CDR3 loop is CASSGTPNTGELFF. The CDR3 DNA is TGCGCCAGCAGTGGAACACCGAACACCGGGGAGCTGTTTTTT.

The CDR3 DNA sequence: TGTGCCAGCAGCTTTTCTCGCGGGAGGGAGACCCAGTACTTC. Residues: CASSFSRGRETQYF. This chain uses TRBV11-1 with TRBJ2-5, with 8 nucleotides matching TRBD2. V lost 3 bases, J lost 5 bases, and 5 bases stayed unmatched. This CDR3 comprises 14 residues. From germline, CDR1 is SGHAT and CDR2 FQDESV (reference sequence).

The chain is built from TRBV5-1 and TRBJ2-1; TRBD1 is a possible D gene (6 bases). Germline V gene lookup returns CDR1 SGHRS and CDR2 YFSETQ. Trimming removed 0 bases from V and 2 bases from J, with 18 bases in between. This CDR3 has 18 amino acids. The CDR3 spells CASSLAPSYQGTYNEQFF. CDR3 DNA: TGCGCCAGCAGCTTGGCCCCTAGCTACCAGGGGACCTACAATGAGCAGTTCTTC.

The V gene is TRBV19, the J gene TRBJ1-1; no firm D call. This CDR3 is 11 amino acids long. The V end lost 6 bases, the J end lost 5 bases, and 7 bases lay between the germline ends. Germline CDR1 and CDR2: LNHDA and SQIVND (reference sequence). The CDR3 coding sequence is TGTGCCAGTAGCGGGTTGACTGAAGCTTTCTTT. Its protein is CASSGLTEAFF.

The rearrangement links TRBV13 to TRBJ1-2, with TRBD1 identical over 8 bases. Losses at the gene ends were 2 bases for V and 3 bases for J; bases not matched to a gene: 8. The CDR3 runs 16 residues. The germline gives CDR1 PRHDT, CDR2 FYEKMQ (reference sequence). CDR3 DNA: TGTGCCAGCAGCTTATGGGAAGGACAGGGAGACTATGGCTACACCTTC. Translating it yields CASSLWEGQGDYGYTF. Supplemented by reference TRBV13 and TRBJ1-2, the full variable domain reads AAGVIQSPRHLIKEKRETATLKCYPIPRHDTVYWYQQGPGQDPQFLISFYEKMQSDKGSIPDRFSAQQFSDYHSELNMSSLELGDSALYFCASSLWEGQGDYGYTFGSGTRLTVV.

This sequence joins TRBV7-7 and TRBJ2-1; 12 bases fit TRBD2. Germline lookup yields CDR1 SSHAT and CDR2 FNYEAQ (reference sequence). V lost 5 bases to trimming and J lost 4 bases; unmatched junction nucleotides: 12. The CDR3 totals 18 residues. The CDR3 spells CASSVRASGRAGYNEQFF. The CDR3 DNA follows: TGTGCCAGCAGCGTCCGGGCTAGCGGGAGGGCCGGGTACAATGAGCAGTTCTTC.

This chain links TRBV6-5 with TRBJ1-2; 7 bases are shared with TRBD1. Germline V gives CDR1 MNHEY, CDR2 SVGAGI. The CDR3 totals 14 residues. V shed 0 bases and J 4 bases; nucleotides not matched to a gene: 2. The CDR3 sequence: CASSYSRGLYGYTF. In DNA form, the CDR3 reads TGTGCCAGCAGTTACTCTAGGGGGCTCTATGGCTACACCTTC.

V and J are TRBV11-2 and TRBJ2-3, with 13 bases lining up with TRBD2. J lost 2 bases, V lost 3 bases, and 5 bases had no gene match. Germline loops: CDR1 SGHAT, CDR2 FQNNGV. The CDR3 spans 17 residues. The CDR3 region is CASSFKTSGRPTDTQYF. The CDR3 DNA reads TGTGCCAGCAGCTTTAAGACTAGCGGGAGGCCCACAGATACGCAGTATTTT.

The chain is built from TRBV6-1 and TRBJ1-1; no reliable D call. The V end was cut by 3 bases, the J end by 1 base, with 6 bases between. This CDR3 has 13 amino acids. The germline V gene has CDR1 MNHNS and CDR2 SASEGT. The CDR3 DNA reads TGTGCCAGCAGTGATTCCGCGAACACTGAAGCTTTCTTT. Translated: CASSDSANTEAFF.

The chain employs TRBV5-1 and TRBJ2-2; no clear D. The CDR3 has 16 residues. The ends were cut back, 2 bases at V and 6 bases at J, with 17 bases in the middle. In germline, CDR1 is SGHRS, CDR2 YFSETQ. For the CDR3, the DNA is TGCGCCAGCAGCTTTTCCCCCTTAACTATACCCGGGGAGCTGTTTTTT. Translated: CASSFSPLTIPGELFF.

The chain is built from TRBV5-1 and TRBJ1-1; D remains ambiguous. The CDR3 spans 11 residues. Germline V gene sequence: CDR1 SGHRS, CDR2 YFSETQ. V was clipped by 0 bases and J by 8 bases, with 5 bases between them. The CDR3 sequence: CASSLGREAFF. As DNA, the CDR3 is TGCGCCAGCAGCTTGGGACGAGAAGCTTTCTTT.

The chain carries TRBV6-4 and TRBJ2-3; D might be TRBD1 or TRBD2, each matching 5 bases. The germline V gene encodes CDR1 MRHNA and CDR2 SNTAGT. The length of the CDR3 is 17 residues. V gave up 5 bases and J gave up 4 bases, with 22 bases separating them. CDR3 loop: CASSPSPGFGESDTQYF. The CDR3 nucleotides read TGTGCCAGCAGTCCCTCGCCAGGGTTCGGGGAATCAGATACGCAGTATTTT.

This chain links TRBV7-9 with TRBJ2-5; D possibly uses TRBD1 or TRBD2 (5 bases each). This CDR3 has 17 amino acids. With 5 bases removed from V and 1 base from J, the gap between germline ends came to 20 bases. Per the germline V gene, CDR1 is SEHNR and CDR2 is FQNEAQ (reference sequence). The CDR3 loop is CASSLDLPGPTQETQYF. CDR3 bases: TGTGCCAGCAGCCTAGACCTTCCGGGACCTACCCAAGAGACCCAGTACTTC.